The 23 T cell receptor beta chains presented below share a single source sample, sequenced in a study of neoadjuvant anti-PD-1 for oral cavity cancer. Profiled with immunoSEQ multiplex PCR; TCRdb holds only in-frame clones, not every one. This sample yields approximately 7,600 clones, of which about 53% are seen a single time; about an eighth belongs to the top ten. The sequencing here drew on tumor tissue, taken before nivolumab (anti-PD-1) treatment. The receptor source for this set is a person aged 35-80 years with oral cavity squamous cell carcinoma.

The CDR3 here is CAIRGTSAYEQYF. The CDR3 nucleotides read TGTGCCATCAGAGGGACTAGCGCCTACGAGCAGTACTTC. This chain uses TRBV10-3 with TRBJ2-7, with 10 bases identical to TRBD2. The trim removed 6 bases at V and 2 bases at J, leaving 1 base unmatched. CDR1 is ENHRY and CDR2 is SYGVKD in the germline V gene. The CDR3 has 13 amino acids.

This clone was seen a single time. CDR3 protein: CASSPPGQPYEQYF. CDR3 in DNA: TGTGCCAGCAGCCCCCCGGGACAGCCCTACGAGCAGTACTTC. This chain links TRBV5-4 with TRBJ2-7; TRBD1 matches 7 bases. The germline V gene has CDR1 SGHNT and CDR2 YYREEE (reference sequence). This CDR3 is 14 amino acids long. After removal of 4 bases from V and 2 bases from J, the junction contained 6 bases not matched to a gene. The full variable domain, rest sourced from reference TRBV5-4 and TRBJ2-7, is ETGVTQSPTHLIKTRGQQVTLRCSSQSGHNTVSWYQQALGQGPQFIFQYYREEENGRGNFPPRFSGLQFPNYSSELNVNALELDDSALYLCASSPPGQPYEQYFGPGTRLTVT.

This chain joins TRBV6-1 and TRBJ2-7; maybe TRBD2 (7 bases). The CDR3 consists of 16 residues. In germline, CDR1 is MNHNS, CDR2 SASEGT. The V end was cut by 0 bases, the J end by 5 bases, with 17 bases between. The CDR3, as DNA: TGTGCCAGCAGTGAAGCGCTGGGGGGGCAGGGCAACGAGCAGTACTTC. This gives the protein CASSEALGGQGNEQYF.

The rearrangement links TRBV10-3 to TRBJ2-7; D may be TRBD2 (6 bases). CDR3 length equals 14 residues. Trimming removed 4 bases at V and 0 bases at J, with 10 bases between. CDR1 is ENHRY, CDR2 SYGVKD, per germline. The CDR3 region has the DNA TGTGCCATCAGTGTGCAGGGAGGCTCCTACGAGCAGTACTTC. Its translation is CAISVQGGSYEQYF.

This clone came up once. The chain joins TRBV5-4 to TRBJ2-7; TRBD2 matches 10 bases. The junction had 12 bases not matched to a gene; V was cut back by 3 bases and J by 6 bases. The length of the CDR3 is 16 residues. Germline V lookup: CDR1 SGHNT, CDR2 YYREEE (reference sequence). The CDR3 nucleotides read TGTGCCAGCAGCTCCGCTAGCGGGAGACAGGTATCCGAGCAGTACTTC. This sequence encodes CASSSASGRQVSEQYF.

This clone has more than one count but fewer than ten. The chain uses TRBV5-1 and TRBJ2-5, with a tentative D call TRBD1 (5 bases). Trimming stripped 3 bases from V and 5 bases from J, with 17 bases between. The CDR3 runs 15 residues. CDR1 is SGHRS and CDR2 is YFSETQ in the germline V gene. The CDR3 DNA reads TGCGCCAGCAGCTCGGCCCCGGAAAAGGGGGAGACCCAGTACTTC. It is translated as CASSSAPEKGETQYF.

This chain uses TRBV29-1 with TRBJ2-1, with 10 bases aligning to TRBD2. J was trimmed by 7 bases and V by 5 bases; bases with no gene match: 11. The CDR3 is 15 amino acids. Germline CDR1 is SQVTM and CDR2 is ANQGSEA. The CDR3 coding sequence is TGCAGCGTTCTAATCCTAGCGGGAGTTGGAAATGAGCAGTTCTTC. Its translation is CSVLILAGVGNEQFF.

This clone has a handful of counts. The V gene is TRBV5-4, the J gene TRBJ2-7; D possibly corresponds to TRBD2 (6 bases). The V gene lost 4 bases and the J gene lost 3 bases, with 17 bases spanning the gap. CDR1 SGHNT and CDR2 YYREEE come from the germline V gene (reference sequence). This CDR3 spans 15 amino acids. The CDR3 is CASSRAGTSNYEQYF. The CDR3 coding sequence is TGTGCCAGCAGCCGAGCCGGGACTTCGAACTACGAGCAGTACTTC.

This chain links TRBV9 with TRBJ1-3, with unresolved D. From germline, CDR1 is SGDLS and CDR2 YYNGEE. Trimming shortened V by 0 bases and J by 0 bases, and 7 bases separated the two germline ends. This CDR3 region has 15 residues. CDR3: CASSVEGISGNTIYF. The CDR3 bases are TGTGCCAGCAGCGTAGAAGGCATCTCTGGAAACACCATATATTTT.

The rearrangement joins TRBV6-6 to TRBJ2-1, with 11 bases aligning to TRBD2. The V gene end was trimmed by 6 bases and the J gene end by 5 bases; junction bases not matched to a gene: 6. Germline CDR1 reads MNHNY; CDR2 reads SVGAGI (reference sequence). The CDR3 is 15 amino acids. The CDR3 sequence: CASSLTSGSNNEQFF. The DNA for the CDR3 is TGTGCCAGCAGCCTTACTAGCGGGAGTAACAATGAGCAGTTCTTC.

The chain employs TRBV11-1 and TRBJ2-3; 8 nucleotides agree with TRBD2. Germline assignment: CDR1 SGHAT and CDR2 FQDESV (reference sequence). This CDR3 spans 14 amino acids. J was trimmed by 4 bases and V by 5 bases; bases with no gene match: 5. In DNA form, the CDR3 reads TGTGCCAGCAGCCGAGCGGGAGTAGCAGATACGCAGTATTTT. Translation gives CASSRAGVADTQYF.

The J gene is TRBJ2-6, the V gene TRBV19; 10 bases fit TRBD1. The junction had 10 bases not matched to a gene; V was cut back by 4 bases and J by 1 base. Germline values: CDR1 LNHDA, CDR2 SQIVND (reference sequence). The CDR3 length is 19 residues. CDR3 sequence: CASSTPPGQGSSGANVLTF. CDR3 coding DNA: TGTGCCAGTAGTACCCCCCCGGGACAGGGGTCTTCTGGGGCCAACGTCCTGACTTTC.

In its sample, this clone is large (0.1 to 1%). The chain uses TRBV19 and TRBJ1-1, with D hard to call. The CDR3 has 12 residues. The germline gives CDR1 LNHDA, CDR2 SQIVND (reference sequence). V lost 3 bases and J 5 bases, leaving 7 bases between the germline ends. CDR3 DNA sequence: TGTGCCAGTAGTATTGGGTTTACTGAAGCTTTCTTT. Protein sequence: CASSIGFTEAFF.

This clone was recorded a few times. The chain is built from TRBV9 and TRBJ1-3; the D gene is possibly TRBD1 (5 bases). Looked up from germline, CDR1 is SGDLS and CDR2 is YYNGEE. The V end lost 1 base, the J end lost 0 bases, and 8 bases lay between the germline ends. The CDR3 extends over 15 amino acids. The CDR3 DNA reads TGTGCCAGCAGCGTATCGGGGCTCTCTGGAAACACCATATATTTT. Its protein product is CASSVSGLSGNTIYF. The variable domain in full, with the rest retrieved from reference TRBV9 and TRBJ1-3, is DSGVTQTPKHLITATGQRVTLRCSPRSGDLSVYWYQQSLDQGLQFLIQYYNGEERAKGNILERFSAQQFPDLHSELNLSSLELGDSALYFCASSVSGLSGNTIYFGEGSWLTVV.

The chain uses TRBV18 and TRBJ1-1, with D unresolved. Trimming stripped 6 bases from V and 0 bases from J, with 14 bases between. The germline CDR1 and CDR2 sequences are KGHSH and LQKENI. The CDR3 is 15 amino acids. This CDR3 reads CASSQAQRMNTEAFF. In nucleotides, the CDR3 is TGTGCCAGCTCGCAGGCCCAGCGCATGAACACTGAAGCTTTCTTT.

The gene calls are TRBV6-5 and TRBJ2-1, with D possibly matching TRBD1 (5 bases). Germline V gene lookup returns CDR1 MNHEY and CDR2 SVGAGI. This CDR3 is 14 amino acids long. The germline V and J ends were trimmed by 0 bases and 7 bases, with 10 bases remaining between them. CDR3 in amino acids: CASSYSGVLNEQFF. The CDR3 region has the DNA TGTGCCAGCAGTTACTCAGGGGTCTTAAATGAGCAGTTCTTC.

This sequence joins TRBV11-3 and TRBJ2-7, with a possible D match to TRBD2 (5 bases). The CDR3 consists of 14 residues. Germline V gene data show CDR1 as SGHNT and CDR2 as YENEEA. The V and J ends lost 4 bases and 2 bases respectively, with 12 bases between them. The CDR3 loop reads CASSSKDFTYEQYF. In DNA form, the CDR3 reads TGTGCCAGCAGCTCAAAGGACTTTACCTACGAGCAGTACTTC.

The V call is TRBV10-3, the J call TRBJ1-1, with a weak D call TRBD1 (6 bases). V was cut by 1 base and J by 4 bases, with 10 bases left in between. This CDR3 spans 14 amino acids. Germline V lookup: CDR1 ENHRY, CDR2 SYGVKD. CDR3 bases: TGTGCCATCAGTGAGTGGGACATCGGCACTGAAGCTTTCTTT. This encodes CAISEWDIGTEAFF.

The chain employs TRBV6-1 and TRBJ2-3, with 7 bases lining up with TRBD1. Looked up from germline, CDR1 is MNHNS and CDR2 is SASEGT. This CDR3 has 14 residues. Trimming cost V 6 bases and J 4 bases; bases outside gene matches: 7. In DNA, the CDR3 is TGTGCCAGCAGGATACGACAGGGCCCAGATACGCAGTATTTT. Translation gives CASRIRQGPDTQYF.

The chain employs TRBV18 and TRBJ2-6, with a possible D match to TRBD1 (7 bases). V was clipped by 6 bases and J by 0 bases, with 15 bases between them. Germline assignment: CDR1 KGHSH and CDR2 LQKENI. The CDR3 has 17 residues. The CDR3 region has the DNA TGTGCCAGCTCGGGGGGACAGACCCTCTCTGGGGCCAACGTCCTGACTTTC. Encoded protein: CASSGGQTLSGANVLTF.

The chain is built from TRBV13 and TRBJ2-4, with D perhaps matching TRBD1 or TRBD2 (6 bases each). Trimming pared 0 bases from V and 7 bases from J, leaving 13 bases between. In germline, CDR1 is PRHDT, CDR2 FYEKMQ (reference sequence). The CDR3 runs to 15 residues. The CDR3 DNA follows: TGTGCCAGCAGCTTAGGTGGAGGGGGATGGAACATTCAGTACTTC. This codes for CASSLGGGGWNIQYF.

The chain has TRBV19 and TRBJ1-5, with 8 bases lining up with TRBD1. The CDR3 is 16 residues long. The V gene's germline CDR1 is LNHDA and CDR2 SQIVND (reference sequence). V was pared by 5 bases and J by 2 bases, with 8 bases of the junction left unmatched. Written as DNA, the CDR3 is TGTGCCAGTAGTTCGTCAGGGGGCGCCGGCAATCAGCCCCAGCATTTT. Translated, it gives CASSSSGGAGNQPQHF.

This rearrangement joins TRBV7-9 to TRBJ1-1; 10 nucleotides line up with TRBD1. V dropped 5 bases and J dropped 4; count of bases not matched to a gene: 4. This CDR3 region has 14 residues. Germline V gives CDR1 SEHNR, CDR2 FQNEAQ (reference sequence). CDR3 sequence (DNA): TGTGCCAGCAGCGCGGACAGGGGGGGCACTGAAGCTTTCTTT. This encodes CASSADRGGTEAFF.